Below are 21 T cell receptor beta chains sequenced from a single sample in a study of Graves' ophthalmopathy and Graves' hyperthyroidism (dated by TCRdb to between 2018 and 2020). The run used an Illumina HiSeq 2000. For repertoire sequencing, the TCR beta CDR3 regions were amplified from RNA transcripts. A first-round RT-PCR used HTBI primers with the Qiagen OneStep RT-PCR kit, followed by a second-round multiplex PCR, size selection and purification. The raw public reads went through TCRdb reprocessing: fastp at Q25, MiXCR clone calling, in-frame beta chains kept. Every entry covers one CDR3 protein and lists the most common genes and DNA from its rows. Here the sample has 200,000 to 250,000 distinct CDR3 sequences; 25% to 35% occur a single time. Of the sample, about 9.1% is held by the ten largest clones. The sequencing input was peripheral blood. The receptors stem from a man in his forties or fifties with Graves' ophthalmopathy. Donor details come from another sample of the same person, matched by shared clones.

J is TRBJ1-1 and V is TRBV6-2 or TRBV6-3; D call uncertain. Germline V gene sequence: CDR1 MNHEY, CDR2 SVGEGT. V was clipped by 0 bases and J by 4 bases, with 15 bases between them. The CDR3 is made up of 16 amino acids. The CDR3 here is CASSYSIGSGSTEAFF. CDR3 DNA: TGTGCCAGCAGTTACTCGATTGGTTCGGGCAGCACTGAAGCTTTCTTT.

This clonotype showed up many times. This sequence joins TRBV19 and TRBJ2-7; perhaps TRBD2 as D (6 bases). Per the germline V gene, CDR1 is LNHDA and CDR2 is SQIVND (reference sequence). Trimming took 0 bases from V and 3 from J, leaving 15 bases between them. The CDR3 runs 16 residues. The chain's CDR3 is CASSIDLGGTYYEQYF. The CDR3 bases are TGTGCCAGTAGTATAGATCTCGGCGGGACGTACTACGAGCAGTACTTC. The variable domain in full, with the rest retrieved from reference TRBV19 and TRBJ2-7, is DGGITQSPKYLFRKEGQNVTLSCEQNLNHDAMYWYRQDPGQGLRLIYYSQIVNDFQKGDIAEGYSVSREKKESFPLTVTSAQKNPTAFYLCASSIDLGGTYYEQYFGPGTRLTVT.

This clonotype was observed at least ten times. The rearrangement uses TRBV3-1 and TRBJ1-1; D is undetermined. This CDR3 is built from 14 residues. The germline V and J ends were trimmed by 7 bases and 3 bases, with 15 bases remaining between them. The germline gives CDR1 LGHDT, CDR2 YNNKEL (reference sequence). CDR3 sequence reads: CASTPKLADTEAFF. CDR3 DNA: TGTGCCAGCACCCCCAAGCTAGCGGACACTGAAGCTTTCTTT.

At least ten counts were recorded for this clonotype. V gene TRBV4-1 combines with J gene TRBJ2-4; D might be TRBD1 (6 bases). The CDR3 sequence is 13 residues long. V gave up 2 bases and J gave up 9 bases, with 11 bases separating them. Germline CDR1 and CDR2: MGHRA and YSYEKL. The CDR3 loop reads CASSQQQGGIQYF. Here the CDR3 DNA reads TGCGCCAGCAGCCAACAACAGGGCGGCATTCAGTACTTC.

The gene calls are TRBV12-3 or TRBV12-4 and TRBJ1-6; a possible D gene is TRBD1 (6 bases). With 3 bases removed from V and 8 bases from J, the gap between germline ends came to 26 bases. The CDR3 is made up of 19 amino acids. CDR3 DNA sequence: TGTGCCAGCAGTTTCGACCACCCGGACAGTCCCTGGGGGTATTCACCCCTCCACTTT. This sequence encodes CASSFDHPDSPWGYSPLHF.

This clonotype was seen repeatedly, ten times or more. CDR3 protein: CASSLTLGSSYEQYF. CDR3 coding DNA: TGTGCCAGCAGCTTAACCCTCGGGAGCTCCTACGAGCAGTACTTC. The rearrangement links TRBV7-2 to TRBJ2-7; possible D gene TRBD2, 6 bases. Per the germline V gene, CDR1 is SGHTA and CDR2 is FQGNSA. The CDR3 length is 15 residues. V was clipped by 2 bases and J by 0 bases, with 11 bases between them.

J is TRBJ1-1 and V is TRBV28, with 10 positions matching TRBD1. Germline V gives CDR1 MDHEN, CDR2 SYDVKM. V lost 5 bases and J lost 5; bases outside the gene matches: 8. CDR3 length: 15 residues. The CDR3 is CASSIAGTGETEAFF. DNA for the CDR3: TGTGCCAGCAGTATCGCCGGGACAGGGGAGACTGAAGCTTTCTTT.

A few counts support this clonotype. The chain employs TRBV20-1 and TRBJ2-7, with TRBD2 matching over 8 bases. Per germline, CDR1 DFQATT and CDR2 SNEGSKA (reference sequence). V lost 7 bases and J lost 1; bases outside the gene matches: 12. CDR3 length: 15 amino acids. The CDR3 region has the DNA TGCAGTGTTGACGGCGCGGGGGGTGAATCCTACGAGCAGTACTTC. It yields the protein CSVDGAGGESYEQYF.

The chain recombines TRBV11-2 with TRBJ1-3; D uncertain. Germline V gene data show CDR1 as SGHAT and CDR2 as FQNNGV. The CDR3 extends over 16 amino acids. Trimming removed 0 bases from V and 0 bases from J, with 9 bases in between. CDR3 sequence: CASSLDLRSSGNTIYF. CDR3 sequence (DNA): TGTGCCAGCAGCTTAGACTTGCGCAGCTCTGGAAACACCATATATTTT.

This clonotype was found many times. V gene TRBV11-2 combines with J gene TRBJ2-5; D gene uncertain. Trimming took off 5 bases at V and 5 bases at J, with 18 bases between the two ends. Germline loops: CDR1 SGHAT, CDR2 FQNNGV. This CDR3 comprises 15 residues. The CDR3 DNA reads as TGTGCCAGCAGCCCCTCTTGGTCCTTGGTGGAGACCCAGTACTTC. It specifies CASSPSWSLVETQYF. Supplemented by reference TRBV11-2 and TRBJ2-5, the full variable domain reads EAGVAQSPRYKIIEKRQSVAFWCNPISGHATLYWYQQILGQGPKLLIQFQNNGVVDDSQLPKDRFSAERLKGVDSTLKIQPAKLEDSAVYLCASSPSWSLVETQYFGPGTRLLVL.

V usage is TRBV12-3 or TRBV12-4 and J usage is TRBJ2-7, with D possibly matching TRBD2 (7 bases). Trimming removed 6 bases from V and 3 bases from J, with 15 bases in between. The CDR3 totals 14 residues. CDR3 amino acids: CASSPRGGGYEQYF. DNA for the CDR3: TGTGCCAGCAGCCCGAGGGGGGGGGGCTACGAGCAGTACTTC.

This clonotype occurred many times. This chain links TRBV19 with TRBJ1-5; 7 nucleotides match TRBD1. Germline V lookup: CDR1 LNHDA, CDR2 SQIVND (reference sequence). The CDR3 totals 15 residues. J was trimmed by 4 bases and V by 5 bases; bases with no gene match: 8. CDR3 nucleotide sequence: TGTGCCAGTAGTGTACGACCGGGACAGAATCAGCCCCAGCATTTT. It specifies CASSVRPGQNQPQHF.

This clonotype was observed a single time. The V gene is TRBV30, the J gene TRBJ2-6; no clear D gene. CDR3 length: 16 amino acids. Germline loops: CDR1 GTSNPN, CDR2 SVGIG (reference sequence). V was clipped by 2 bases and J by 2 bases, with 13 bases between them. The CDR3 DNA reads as TGTGCCTGGAGTTCTGGCGCTAGAGCTGGGGCCAACGTCCTGACTTTC. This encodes CAWSSGARAGANVLTF.

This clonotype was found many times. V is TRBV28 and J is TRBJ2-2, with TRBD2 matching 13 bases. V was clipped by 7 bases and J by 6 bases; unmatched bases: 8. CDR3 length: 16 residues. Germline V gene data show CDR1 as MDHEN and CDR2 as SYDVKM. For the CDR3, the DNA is TGTGCCAGCAATAAAGGACTAGCGGGAGTGTCCGGGGAGCTGTTTTTT. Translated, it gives CASNKGLAGVSGELFF. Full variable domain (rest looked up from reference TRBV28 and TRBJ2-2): DVKVTQSSRYLVKRTGEKVFLECVQDMDHENMFWYRQDPGLGLRLIYFSYDVKMKEKGDIPEGYSVSREKKERFSLILESASTNQTSMYLCASNKGLAGVSGELFFGEGSRLTVL.

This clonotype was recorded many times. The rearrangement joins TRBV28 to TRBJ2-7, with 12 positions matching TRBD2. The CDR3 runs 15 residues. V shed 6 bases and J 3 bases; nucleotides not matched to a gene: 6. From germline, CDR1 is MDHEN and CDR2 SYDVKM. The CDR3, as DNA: TGTGCCAGCAGACCTGGACTAGCGGGAAACTACGAGCAGTACTTC. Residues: CASRPGLAGNYEQYF.

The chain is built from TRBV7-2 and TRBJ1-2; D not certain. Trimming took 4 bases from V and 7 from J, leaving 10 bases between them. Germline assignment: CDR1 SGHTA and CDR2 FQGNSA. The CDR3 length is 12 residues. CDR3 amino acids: CASSSKSPGYTF. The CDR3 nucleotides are TGTGCCAGCAGCTCCAAGTCCCCTGGCTACACCTTC.

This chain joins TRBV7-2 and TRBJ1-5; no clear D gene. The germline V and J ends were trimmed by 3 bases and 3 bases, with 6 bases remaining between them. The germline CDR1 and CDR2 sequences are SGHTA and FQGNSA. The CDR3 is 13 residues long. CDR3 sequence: CASSFNLNQPQHF. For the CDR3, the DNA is TGTGCCAGCAGCTTTAACCTCAATCAGCCCCAGCATTTT.

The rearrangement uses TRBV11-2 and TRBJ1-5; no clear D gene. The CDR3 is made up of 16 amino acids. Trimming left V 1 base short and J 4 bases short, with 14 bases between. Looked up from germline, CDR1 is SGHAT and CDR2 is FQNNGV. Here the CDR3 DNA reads TGTGCCAGCAGCTTAGGCGGAGGGAGGGAGAATCAGCCCCAGCATTTT. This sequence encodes CASSLGGGRENQPQHF. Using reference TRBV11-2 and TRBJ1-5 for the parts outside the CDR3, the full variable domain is EAGVAQSPRYKIIEKRQSVAFWCNPISGHATLYWYQQILGQGPKLLIQFQNNGVVDDSQLPKDRFSAERLKGVDSTLKIQPAKLEDSAVYLCASSLGGGRENQPQHFGDGTRLSIL.

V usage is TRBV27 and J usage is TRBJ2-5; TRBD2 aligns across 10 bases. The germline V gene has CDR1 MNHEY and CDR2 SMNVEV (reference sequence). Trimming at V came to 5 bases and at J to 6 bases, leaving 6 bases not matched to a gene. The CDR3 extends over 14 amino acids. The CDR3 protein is CASSLRTSGQTQYF. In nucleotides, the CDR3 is TGTGCCAGCAGTCTCCGGACTAGCGGTCAGACCCAGTACTTC.

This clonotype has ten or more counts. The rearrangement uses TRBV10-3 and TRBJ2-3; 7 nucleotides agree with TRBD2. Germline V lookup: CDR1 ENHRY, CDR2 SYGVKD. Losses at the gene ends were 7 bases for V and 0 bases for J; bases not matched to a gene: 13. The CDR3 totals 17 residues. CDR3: CAIKPGTSGTSTDTQYF. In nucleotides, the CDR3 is TGTGCCATCAAACCCGGGACCAGCGGGACGAGCACAGATACGCAGTATTTT.

The CDR3 DNA is TGTGCCAGCAGCTCCCAGCAGGGCGCTCCCTACGAGCAGTACTTC. This sequence encodes CASSSQQGAPYEQYF. The chain uses TRBV6-1 and TRBJ2-7; tentatively, D is TRBD1 (5 bases). Per the germline V gene, CDR1 is MNHNS and CDR2 is SASEGT. Trimming removed 6 bases at V and 2 bases at J, with 17 bases between. The CDR3 is made up of 15 amino acids.